A selection of T cell receptor beta chains follows, all from one sample in a study of response to subunit inactivated influenza vaccine. TCRdb analysed the RT-PCR reads with MiXCR anew, one entry per CDR3 protein. The sample records about 500,000 distinct CDR3 sequences, 13% being singletons. This specimen was PBMCs from blood, taken more than 35 days after vaccination. The receptors were gathered from a man in his fifties or sixties who received an inactivated influenza vaccine. The CDR3 runs from the conserved cysteine through the conserved F or W. D genes are given only for firm matches. The size of a clone is reported for some rows only, either as once, few or many, or as a class for expanded clones.

j_call	v_call	clone_size	d_call	cdr3_aa	cdr3_nt
TRBJ1-1	TRBV11-2	few	-	CASSNLVQGRRTEAFF	TGTGCCAGCAGCAACCTTGTCCAGGGGCGGCGGACTGAAGCTTTCTTT
TRBJ1-5	TRBV20-1	few	-	CSVSPGTAIPQHF	TGCAGTGTTTCCCCAGGGACGGCCATCCCCCAGCATTTT
TRBJ1-6	TRBV6-1	-	-	CASIGGSSYNTPLHF	TGTGCCAGCATCGGGGGATCCTCCTATAATACACCCCTCCACTTT
TRBJ2-3	TRBV3-1	-	TRBD2	CASSATSGSTDTQYF	TGTGCCAGCAGTGCGACTAGCGGGAGCACAGATACGCAGTATTTT
TRBJ2-1	TRBV12-3/TRBV12-4	few	TRBD2	CASRSGGGGEQFF	TGTGCCAGCAGGAGCGGGGGGGGTGGTGAGCAGTTCTTC
TRBJ2-7	TRBV12-3/TRBV12-4	-	-	CASSLGHGSGEQYF	TGTGCCAGCAGTCTGGGACATGGGTCCGGCGAGCAGTACTTC
TRBJ2-7	TRBV2	many	-	CASSDGGLLSYEQYF	TGTGCCAGCAGTGACGGCGGACTCCTGTCCTACGAGCAGTACTTC
TRBJ2-1	TRBV7-6	many	-	CASSLEQSRFYNEQFF	TGTGCCAGCAGCTTAGAGCAATCTCGATTCTACAATGAGCAGTTCTTC
TRBJ2-1	TRBV9	few	-	CASSVDWTVNNEQFF	TGTGCCAGCAGCGTAGATTGGACAGTGAACAATGAGCAGTTCTTC
TRBJ2-1	TRBV7-2	few	TRBD2	CASSLVSTSGVYNEQFF	TGTGCCAGCAGCTTAGTAAGTACTAGCGGGGTCTACAATGAGCAGTTCTTC
TRBJ2-7	TRBV13	large	-	CASGTGAGVYEQYF	TGTGCCAGCGGTACAGGCGCAGGTGTGTACGAGCAGTACTTC
TRBJ2-7	TRBV20-1	-	TRBD2	CSARGASGTYEQYF	TGCAGTGCTAGAGGGGCTAGCGGGACCTACGAGCAGTACTTC
TRBJ1-1	TRBV10-1	-	TRBD1	CTSRRTGNTEAFF	TGCACCAGCAGGAGGACAGGGAACACTGAAGCTTTCTTT
TRBJ2-7	TRBV3-1	-	-	CASSQDRKGEQYF	TGTGCCAGCAGCCAAGATCGGAAAGGGGAGCAGTACTTC
TRBJ2-2	TRBV5-1	few	-	CASSLAVASRELFF	TGCGCCAGCAGCTTGGCCGTCGCGAGTCGGGAGCTGTTTTTT
TRBJ2-5	TRBV6-1	-	TRBD1	CASRSGTGAGKTQYF	TGTGCCAGCAGGTCCGGGACAGGGGCAGGAAAGACCCAGTACTTC
TRBJ1-2	TRBV24-1	few	-	CATSDWSGYGYTF	TGTGCCACCAGTGATTGGTCCGGCTATGGCTACACCTTC
TRBJ2-1	TRBV6-5	many	-	CASSYSSSSYNEQFF	TGTGCCAGCAGTTACTCGTCTAGCTCCTACAATGAGCAGTTCTTC
TRBJ2-1	TRBV7-3	-	TRBD2	CASSLSLAAIDEQFF	TGTGCCAGCAGCTTAAGTCTAGCGGCAATCGATGAGCAGTTCTTC
TRBJ2-5	TRBV20-1	-	TRBD1	CSASGQGIQETQYF	TGCAGTGCTAGTGGACAGGGCATCCAAGAGACCCAGTACTTC
TRBJ1-1	TRBV20-1	few	-	CSAQGRRGRGMSTEAFF	TGCAGTGCCCAGGGACGCCGGGGGCGAGGCATGAGCACTGAAGCTTTCTTT
TRBJ1-1	TRBV12-3/TRBV12-4	many	-	CASSLWGGTEAFF	TGTGCCAGCAGTTTATGGGGCGGCACTGAAGCTTTCTTT
TRBJ1-2	TRBV7-9	many	-	CASSLTLGIYGYTF	TGTGCCAGCAGCTTAACGTTAGGGATCTATGGCTACACCTTC
TRBJ2-3	TRBV11-1	-	-	CASSTSMGAGPATDTQYF	TGTGCCAGCAGCACCAGTATGGGCGCGGGGCCCGCCACAGATACGCAGTATTTT
TRBJ2-1	TRBV20-1	many	TRBD2	CSAMRLAVDNEQFF	TGCAGTGCCATGCGACTAGCGGTCGACAATGAGCAGTTCTTC
TRBJ2-5	TRBV5-1	few	TRBD1	CASSSGQGTQYF	TGCGCCAGCAGCTCCGGACAGGGGACCCAGTACTTC
TRBJ2-7	TRBV7-2	many	TRBD2	CASSLRSSGSYEQYF	TGTGCCAGCAGCTTGAGGTCTAGCGGGAGCTACGAGCAGTACTTC
TRBJ2-1	TRBV20-1	-	TRBD2	CSAGLVNEQFF	TGCAGTGCTGGACTAGTAAATGAGCAGTTCTTC
TRBJ2-5	TRBV29-1	few	-	CSVAGDARETQYF	TGCAGCGTTGCCGGGGACGCCCGGGAGACCCAGTACTTC
TRBJ2-1	TRBV9	-	-	CASSPSGTYSYNEQFF	TGTGCCAGCAGCCCCTCGGGGACATACTCCTACAATGAGCAGTTCTTC
TRBJ2-7	TRBV21-1	-	-	CASSKGGQLYEQYF	TGTGCCAGCAGCAAAGGGGGACAGCTCTACGAGCAGTACTTC
TRBJ2-3	TRBV4-2	-	-	CASSQEGHSAVGGLTDTQYF	TGTGCCAGCAGCCAAGAGGGTCATTCGGCTGTTGGGGGACTCACAGATACGCAGTATTTT
TRBJ1-4	TRBV7-2	-	-	CASRAYATNEKLFF	TGTGCCAGCAGGGCATATGCAACTAATGAAAAACTGTTTTTT
TRBJ2-7	TRBV20-1	-	TRBD2	CSARGGGVREQYF	TGCAGTGCTAGAGGGGGAGGGGTACGCGAGCAGTACTTC
TRBJ1-2	TRBV6-5	-	-	CASSYSKGWNDGYTF	TGTGCCAGCAGTTACAGTAAGGGGTGGAATGATGGCTACACCTTC
TRBJ2-3	TRBV7-9	few	-	CASSFSWGAGTDTQYF	TGTGCCAGCAGCTTTAGCTGGGGCGCGGGCACAGATACGCAGTATTTT
TRBJ2-7	TRBV7-9	-	-	CASRYERRGTYEQYF	TGTGCCAGCAGGTATGAGCGGAGGGGGACCTACGAGCAGTACTTC
TRBJ2-1	TRBV7-2	-	-	CASSPTYRYNEQFF	TGTGCCAGCAGCCCAACCTACAGATACAATGAGCAGTTCTTC
TRBJ1-1	TRBV20-1	few	-	CSAKREVGTTATEAFF	TGCAGTGCTAAAAGGGAGGTGGGGACGACAGCGACTGAAGCTTTCTTT
TRBJ2-1	TRBV4-3	-	-	CASSLRAGRHEHFF	TGCGCTAGCAGCCTCCGGGCCGGAAGGCATGAGCATTTCTTC
TRBJ2-1	TRBV20-1	-	TRBD2	CSAIVRSGSSYNEQFF	TGCAGTGCTATCGTCCGTAGCGGGAGCTCCTACAATGAGCAGTTCTTC
TRBJ1-1	TRBV2	-	-	CASRKGAGRNTEAFF	TGTGCCAGCAGGAAAGGGGCAGGGAGGAACACTGAAGCTTTCTTT
TRBJ2-7	TRBV18	few	TRBD1	CASSRGQGGNEQYF	TGTGCCAGCTCACGAGGACAGGGGGGCAACGAGCAGTACTTC
TRBJ2-1	TRBV7-2	few	-	CASSKMSNEQFF	TGTGCCAGCAGCAAAATGAGCAATGAGCAGTTCTTC
TRBJ1-1	TRBV4-2	-	-	CASNPLGGLSTEAFF	TGTGCCAGCAACCCCCTCGGAGGCTTGAGCACTGAAGCTTTCTTT
TRBJ2-7	TRBV29-1	few	TRBD2	CSVEGTSGRIGYEQYF	TGCAGCGTTGAAGGGACTAGCGGGAGAATCGGTTACGAGCAGTACTTC
TRBJ2-1	TRBV19	-	-	CASTPGPYNEQFF	TGTGCCAGTACACCGGGACCCTACAATGAGCAGTTCTTC
TRBJ2-5	TRBV14	-	TRBD1	CASSRDRGSAQETQYF	TGTGCCAGCAGCCGGGACAGGGGTTCGGCCCAAGAGACCCAGTACTTC
TRBJ2-2	TRBV7-2	many	-	CASSFLGARANTGELFF	TGTGCCAGCAGCTTTTTAGGGGCAAGGGCGAACACCGGGGAGCTGTTTTTT
TRBJ1-1	TRBV5-1	few	-	CASSFGGTDTEAFF	TGCGCCAGCAGCTTTGGGGGAACCGACACTGAAGCTTTCTTT
TRBJ2-3	TRBV27	-	-	CASTGLSSTDTQYF	TGTGCCAGCACCGGACTTTCTAGCACAGATACGCAGTATTTT
TRBJ2-7	TRBV12-3/TRBV12-4	-	-	CASSLTGFGHTYEQYF	TGTGCCAGCAGTTTAACGGGTTTTGGACATACCTACGAGCAGTACTTC
TRBJ2-5	TRBV20-1	-	-	CSASGLLETQYF	TGCAGTGCTTCAGGGCTTTTAGAGACCCAGTACTTC
TRBJ2-1	TRBV20-1	many	-	CSARGSRHEQFF	TGCAGTGCTAGGGGATCGCGGCATGAGCAGTTCTTC
TRBJ1-1	TRBV12-3/TRBV12-4	-	-	CASSLSRGGEAFF	TGTGCCAGCAGTTTGAGCAGGGGTGGTGAAGCTTTCTTT
TRBJ2-1	TRBV14	few	TRBD2	CASSRTSEYNEQFF	TGTGCCAGCAGCCGAACTAGCGAGTACAATGAGCAGTTCTTC
TRBJ1-2	TRBV4-3	few	-	CASSQDTVNLYGYTF	TGCGCCAGCAGCCAAGATACAGTTAACCTCTATGGCTACACCTTC